These T cell receptor beta chains were read from a single sample in a study of T cells in Graves' hyperthyroidism and ophthalmopathy. TCRdb reanalysed the multiplex PCR reads using MiXCR and keeps one entry per CDR3 protein. The sample has hundreds of thousands of distinct CDR3 sequences, 16% seen once. The sample consisted of blood. The receptors derive from a woman aged 40 to 50 with Graves' ophthalmopathy. Each CDR3 is given with its conserved first and last residue. The order of the fields is V gene, J gene, D gene, clone size, CDR3 protein, CDR3 DNA. A D gene is named only where the DNA matches it firmly. Part of the rows lack a size; the others show once, few, many or a class for expanded clones.

>TRBV6-2/TRBV6-3|TRBJ1-5|NA|NA
CASSYYGAGNQPQHF
TGTGCCAGCAGTTACTACGGGGCGGGCAATCAGCCCCAGCATTTT
>TRBV5-1|TRBJ2-3|NA|many
CASSQGLQTSDTQYF
TGCGCCAGCAGCCAAGGGCTCCAAACGAGCGATACGCAGTATTTT
>TRBV12-3/TRBV12-4|TRBJ2-1|NA|many
CASSLGRGTYEQFF
TGTGCCAGCAGTTTAGGGCGCGGGACTTATGAGCAGTTCTTC
>TRBV15|TRBJ2-1|NA|NA
CAPTLDGDSYNEQFF
TGTGCCCCCACCCTCGACGGAGACTCCTACAATGAGCAGTTCTTC
>TRBV9|TRBJ1-5|TRBD1|few
CASSVATRDREEGYSNQPQHF
TGTGCCAGCAGCGTAGCTACGAGGGACAGGGAAGAGGGATATAGCAATCAGCCCCAGCATTTT
>TRBV2|TRBJ2-3|TRBD1|few
CASKELQGVGTDTQYF
TGTGCCAGCAAAGAACTACAGGGGGTGGGCACAGATACGCAGTATTTT
>TRBV12-3/TRBV12-4|TRBJ1-4|NA|many
CASSPLEGEKLFF
TGTGCCAGCAGTCCCCTGGAGGGTGAAAAACTGTTTTTT
>TRBV2|TRBJ2-7|NA|NA
CASRDTHLGYEQYF
TGTGCCAGCAGGGACACCCACTTAGGATACGAGCAGTACTTC
>TRBV10-3|TRBJ1-5|NA|NA
CAIVIGELPRNQPQHF
TGTGCCATCGTGATCGGGGAACTGCCCCGGAATCAGCCCCAGCATTTT
>TRBV7-9|TRBJ2-3|NA|many
CASSLTLSTDTQYF
TGTGCCAGCAGTCTGACATTAAGCACAGATACGCAGTATTTT
>TRBV2|TRBJ1-6|NA|few
CASRGEVSPLHF
TGTGCCAGCAGGGGGGAGGTTTCACCCCTCCACTTT
>TRBV5-1|TRBJ1-1|NA|NA
CASSSGRLGTEAFF
TGCGCCAGCAGCTCGGGACGGTTGGGCACTGAAGCTTTCTTT
>TRBV28|TRBJ2-6|TRBD1|NA
CASSPDRGQFGANVLTF
TGTGCCAGCAGTCCCGACAGGGGACAATTTGGGGCCAACGTCCTGACTTTC
>TRBV15|TRBJ2-1|TRBD2|NA
CATSSIFSGGSYNEQFF
TGTGCCACCAGCAGCATTTTTAGCGGGGGGTCGTACAATGAGCAGTTCTTC
>TRBV25-1|TRBJ2-1|TRBD1|once
CASSDPGQILGVQFF
TGTGCCAGCAGTGACCCGGGACAGATACTGGGTGTGCAGTTCTTC
>TRBV5-5|TRBJ2-7|TRBD1|many
CASSPTGTALRPQYF
TGTGCCAGCAGCCCGACCGGGACAGCCCTCCGCCCGCAGTACTTC
>TRBV5-1|TRBJ2-3|TRBD2|NA
CASSSASGTTTDTQYF
TGCGCCAGCAGCTCGGCGTCCGGGACTACCACAGATACGCAGTATTTT
>TRBV28|TRBJ1-5|TRBD1|many
CASSDRGRNQPQHF
TGTGCCAGCAGTGACAGGGGGCGCAATCAGCCCCAGCATTTT
>TRBV20-1|TRBJ2-3|NA|NA
CSAHGASEADTQYF
TGCAGTGCCCACGGCGCCTCCGAGGCAGATACGCAGTATTTT
>TRBV5-5|TRBJ2-1|TRBD2|NA
CASSLLAGGQSSYNEQFF
TGTGCCAGCAGCTTGCTAGCGGGAGGTCAGAGCTCCTACAATGAGCAGTTCTTC
>TRBV5-1|TRBJ1-4|NA|once
CASSRTSSDEKLFF
TGCGCCAGCAGCCGGACCTCTTCGGATGAAAAACTGTTTTTT
>TRBV12-3/TRBV12-4|TRBJ2-5|TRBD2|many
CASRYSGTSQETQYF
TGTGCCAGCAGATATTCCGGGACTAGTCAAGAGACCCAGTACTTC
>TRBV5-1|TRBJ2-2|TRBD2|few
CASSLIGGDNTGELFF
TGCGCCAGCAGCTTGATCGGGGGGGATAACACCGGGGAGCTGTTTTTT
>TRBV18|TRBJ2-7|NA|once
CASSPTSGPAFSYEQYF
TGTGCCAGCTCACCAACTTCGGGGCCAGCGTTTTCCTACGAGCAGTACTTC
>TRBV2|TRBJ2-7|TRBD1|few
CASSRDSSLQDYEQYF
TGTGCCAGTTCCCGGGACAGTAGTCTCCAAGACTACGAGCAGTACTTC
>TRBV19|TRBJ1-1|TRBD1|few
CASSRQGATGTEAFF
TGTGCCAGTAGTCGGCAGGGGGCGACTGGGACTGAAGCTTTCTTT